These 11 T cell receptor beta chains share one sample of origin, sequenced in a study of T cells in Graves' hyperthyroidism and ophthalmopathy. Researchers took RNA transcripts and amplified the TCR beta CDR3 regions from them. The HTBI set primed first-round TCR CDR3 RT-PCR. TCRdb analysed the multiplex PCR reads with MiXCR anew, one entry per CDR3 protein. The repertoire consists of 500,000 to 550,000 distinct CDR3 sequences, with 20% occurring once and the leading ten covering about 50%. Input material: blood. Receptors originate from a man aged 40-49 years with Graves' ophthalmopathy.

This clonotype was found a few times. V is TRBV20-1 and J is TRBJ2-7; D tentatively fits TRBD1 or TRBD2 (7 bases each). Germline CDR1 DFQATT, CDR2 SNEGSKA (reference sequence). Trimming took 6 bases from V and 3 from J, leaving 15 bases between them. This CDR3 contains 13 residues. The CDR3 sequence is CSAKTGRGYEQYF. The CDR3 DNA sequence: TGCAGTGCCAAGACAGGGAGGGGCTACGAGCAGTACTTC.

This clonotype was observed at least ten times. The genes are TRBV3-1 and TRBJ2-5, with D unclear. Trimming removed 1 base from V and 6 bases from J, with 12 bases in between. This CDR3 has 14 residues. Germline V CDR1 and CDR2: LGHDT, YNNKEL (reference sequence). The CDR3, as DNA: TGTGCCAGCAGCCAAGCGCGCGCCGTGAAGACCCAGTACTTC. It encodes CASSQARAVKTQYF.

This sequence joins TRBV6-1 and TRBJ2-2; D uncertain. CDR1 is MNHNS, CDR2 SASEGT, per germline. The CDR3 runs to 16 residues. V was pared by 0 bases and J by 5 bases, with 13 bases between. The CDR3 sequence: CASSEALPVPTGELFF. The DNA of the CDR3 is TGTGCCAGCAGTGAAGCGCTCCCGGTCCCGACCGGGGAGCTGTTTTTT.

This clonotype came up many times. V is TRBV24-1 and J is TRBJ2-1, with D possibly TRBD2 on 6 matching bases. Trimming pared 2 bases from V and 7 bases from J, leaving 20 bases between. The CDR3 extends over 17 amino acids. CDR1 is KGHDR and CDR2 is SFDVKD in the germline V gene. The CDR3 DNA follows: TGTGCCACCAGTGATTCCCGCGGGATTTTCAAAGGGAATGAGCAGTTCTTC. Residues: CATSDSRGIFKGNEQFF.

This clonotype showed up many times. This chain links TRBV7-3 with TRBJ2-1; the D is unclear. The germline V and J ends were trimmed by 0 bases and 9 bases, with 9 bases remaining between them. The germline CDR1 and CDR2 sequences are SGHTA and FQGTGA. This CDR3 is 13 amino acids long. The CDR3 DNA sequence: TGTGCCAGCAGCTTAACACCCGGTTCTGAGCAGTTCTTC. Translation: CASSLTPGSEQFF.

This chain's CDR3 is CASIPGQGAQAFF. Here the CDR3 DNA reads TGTGCCAGCATCCCCGGACAGGGGGCTCAAGCTTTCTTT. The chain has TRBV6-1 and TRBJ1-1; 11 positions agree with TRBD1. V dropped 7 bases and J dropped 9; count of bases not matched to a gene: 7. Looked up from germline, CDR1 is MNHNS and CDR2 is SASEGT. CDR3 length: 13 amino acids.

This clonotype was found many times. The chain is built from TRBV3-1 and TRBJ2-1, with D tentatively TRBD2 (6 bases). From germline, CDR1 is LGHDT and CDR2 YNNKEL (reference sequence). Deletions cut 7 bases from V and 4 bases from J, with 17 bases between. CDR3 length: 15 amino acids. The CDR3 region has the DNA TGTGCCAGCAATCTGTCGGGCGGGAAATACAATGAGCAGTTCTTC. The encoded protein is CASNLSGGKYNEQFF.

The rearrangement uses TRBV5-1 and TRBJ2-1; D ambiguous. The CDR3 runs 13 residues. Germline loops: CDR1 SGHRS, CDR2 YFSETQ. V was clipped by 1 base and J by 5 bases, with 7 bases between them. The CDR3 loop reads CASSLMGNNEQFF. DNA for the CDR3: TGCGCCAGCAGCTTGATGGGAAACAATGAGCAGTTCTTC.

The CDR3 DNA reads as TGCAGCGTTGTCCGGCTCGACAGGGAAGACACTGAAGCTTTCTTT. This codes for CSVVRLDREDTEAFF. The rearrangement uses TRBV29-1 and TRBJ1-1; TRBD1 agrees at 7 bases. Germline CDR1 and CDR2: SQVTM and ANQGSEA. The junction had 11 bases not matched to a gene; V was cut back by 4 bases and J by 3 bases. The CDR3 runs 15 residues.

This clonotype was observed a few times. The rearrangement uses TRBV5-1 and TRBJ2-7; 8 nucleotides match TRBD2. The V gene's germline CDR1 is SGHRS and CDR2 YFSETQ. J gave up 4 bases and V 4 bases, and 7 bases lay outside the gene matches. This CDR3 is 14 amino acids long. CDR3 nucleotide sequence: TGCGCCAGCAGCCGCTCGGGACTAGAGTACGAGCAGTACTTC. Its protein product is CASSRSGLEYEQYF. The entire variable domain, with the rest obtained from reference TRBV5-1 and TRBJ2-7, is as follows: KAGVTQTPRYLIKTRGQQVTLSCSPISGHRSVSWYQQTPGQGLQFLFEYFSETQRNKGNFPGRFSGRQFSNSRSEMNVSTLELGDSALYLCASSRSGLEYEQYFGPGTRLTVT.

This clonotype appeared many times. The genes are TRBV20-1 and TRBJ2-1; 9 positions match TRBD1. From germline, CDR1 is DFQATT and CDR2 SNEGSKA (reference sequence). V was pared by 5 bases and J by 8 bases, with 10 bases of the junction left unmatched. The CDR3 consists of 14 residues. The CDR3 DNA sequence: TGCAGTGCTGAGCCCGGGACAGGGTTGGATGAGCAGTTCTTC. It is translated as CSAEPGTGLDEQFF.